This T cell receptor (beta chain) was captured by sequencing in a study of identical twins. Study observations and caveats: Possibly, invariant MAIT and iNKT cells partly confounded zero-insertion analyses. The study found excess low generation probability among twin-shared out-of-frame alpha sequences.

Comment on this clonotype: What it recognizes is unknown.

cDNA molecules carried unique molecular identifiers, and template switching added a universal primer site. TCRdb independently ran MiXCR on the 5' RACE reads; one entry per CDR3 protein. The table shows about 570,000 distinct CDR3 sequences, with 7.5% to 10% occurring only once. These data also formed part of another study, on yellow fever vaccine responses in identical twins. That source notes: In identical twins, vaccine T cell responses appeared partly shared and partly individual.

The sequence came from a woman between 18 and 29 years old in good health. The material sequenced was PBMCs.

The CDR3 DNA reads TGTGCCAGCAGACGGGGTTTATCGGTCACCTACGAGCAGTACTTC. It specifies CASRRGLSVTYEQYF. The chain employs TRBV6-1 and TRBJ2-7; weak D call: TRBD2 (5 bases). Germline-derived CDR1 and CDR2 are MNHNS and SASEGT. The CDR3 covers 15 residues. Trimming cost V 6 bases and J 2 bases, with 17 bases left between them.